This T cell receptor (beta chain) was obtained from a study of cytomegalovirus exposure and HLA in healthy donors. Whole-study findings and limits: Three chains linked to CMV were shown in vitro to be specific for CMV antigens.

PCR amplification relied on 60 Vbeta primers (plus 13 Jbeta primers). Using immunoSEQ multiplex PCR, the repertoire was profiled, and TCRdb retains in-frame clones only, with some absent. The repertoire has 150,000 to 200,000 clones, 65% to 85% of them found once; the top ten carry 6.3%. Per germline, CDR1 SGHVS and CDR2 FNYEAQ. This CDR3 is built from 15 residues. Trimming removed 4 bases from V and 9 bases from J; junction bases left unmatched: 8. Of note for this clone: Its specificity is not known.

The V gene is TRBV7-6, the J gene TRBJ2-1; 11 bases match TRBD1. What was sequenced was PBMCs. The sequence was collected from a male donor in good health and CMV-seropositive. The CDR3 nucleotides read TGTGCCAGCAGCTCGGCGGGACAGGGGGTGTTTGAGCAGTTCTTC. It codes for CASSSAGQGVFEQFF.